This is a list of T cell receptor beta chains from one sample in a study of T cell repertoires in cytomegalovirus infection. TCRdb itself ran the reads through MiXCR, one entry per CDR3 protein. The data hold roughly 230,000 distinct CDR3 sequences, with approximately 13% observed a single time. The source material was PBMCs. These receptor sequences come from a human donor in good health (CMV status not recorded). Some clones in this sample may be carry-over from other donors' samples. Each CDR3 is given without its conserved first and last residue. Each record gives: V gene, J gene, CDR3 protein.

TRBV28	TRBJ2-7	ASSLRLADVEQY
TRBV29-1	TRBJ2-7	SVLTGSYEQY
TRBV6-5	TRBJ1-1	ASTRDPNTEAF
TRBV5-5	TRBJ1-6	ASSLSPGGSNSPLH
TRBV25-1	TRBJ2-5	ASSPRGISRETQY
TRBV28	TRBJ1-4	ASHRGRDNEKLF
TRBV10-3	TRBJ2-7	AISESTGTYEQY
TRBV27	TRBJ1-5	ASSATGTGYQPQH
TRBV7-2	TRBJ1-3	ASSSRTGGNTIY
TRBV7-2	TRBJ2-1	ASSQIFSSYNEQF
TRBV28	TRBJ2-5	ASSSRDRGDVETQY
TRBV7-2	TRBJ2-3	ASRQLAGGPGDTQY
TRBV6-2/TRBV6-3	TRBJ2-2	ASRRNLGSGELF
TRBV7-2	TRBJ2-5	ASSPSLAGGGKTQY
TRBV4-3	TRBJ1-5	ASSQDRASNQPQH
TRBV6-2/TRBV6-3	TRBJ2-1	ASSGWGVGNEQF
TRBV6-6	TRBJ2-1	ASSYWGGNEDEQF
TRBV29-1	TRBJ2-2	SVLDRAGGTGELF
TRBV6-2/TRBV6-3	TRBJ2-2	ASSYSGRNTGELF
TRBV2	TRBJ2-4	ASQREVQLLAKNIQY
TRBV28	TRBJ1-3	ASSSQGPGNTIY
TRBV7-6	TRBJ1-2	ASSPDGVAGYT
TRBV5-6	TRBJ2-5	ASSLEAGETRY
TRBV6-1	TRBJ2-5	ASILGGANQETQY
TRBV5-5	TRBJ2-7	ASSQRSGTTSYEQY
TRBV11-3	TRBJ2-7	ASSRDSRSNEQY
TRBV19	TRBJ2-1	ASSARDRETNEQF
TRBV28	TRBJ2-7	ASRDSGGSSYEQY
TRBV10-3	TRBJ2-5	AISGGADQETQY
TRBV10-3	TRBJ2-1	AISESVQGVYNEQF
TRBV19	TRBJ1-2	ASNPQGSKNYGYT
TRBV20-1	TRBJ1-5	SARITGGSNQPQH
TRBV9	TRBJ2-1	ASSNRGNEQF
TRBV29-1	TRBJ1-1	SVTDRVVTEAF
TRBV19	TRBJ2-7	ASSMGHSGSGQPFYEQY
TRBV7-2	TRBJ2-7	ASSLDSGEQY
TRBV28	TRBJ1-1	ASSVQSFTDTEAF
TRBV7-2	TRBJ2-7	ASSFGAGQAYEQY
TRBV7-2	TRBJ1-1	ASSREGGLINTEAF
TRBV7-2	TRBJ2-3	ASSFLGVTDTQY
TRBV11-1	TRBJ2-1	ASSLRRLSSGSGEQF
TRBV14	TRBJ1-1	ASSHIGQGAGSTEAF
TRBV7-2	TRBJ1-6	ASSSTGEFNSPLH
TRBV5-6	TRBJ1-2	ASSLRTRRDYT
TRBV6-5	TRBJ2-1	ASRRGSQFHNEQF
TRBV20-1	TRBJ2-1	SPPGPIDEQF
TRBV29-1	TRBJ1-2	SVGTEGWYGYT
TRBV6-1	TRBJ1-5	ASSSKDRQPQH
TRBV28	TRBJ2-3	ASSLRQPHSVTQY
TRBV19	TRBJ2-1	ASSMADEQF
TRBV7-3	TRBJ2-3	ASSTEGPDTQY
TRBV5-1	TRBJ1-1	ASSFGAGGDTEAF
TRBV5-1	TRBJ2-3	ASSLGSAMDTQY
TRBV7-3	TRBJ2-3	ASSASRTDTQY
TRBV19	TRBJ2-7	ASSPGLAGGREQY
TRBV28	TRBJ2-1	ASRVPASHNEQF
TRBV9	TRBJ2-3	ASSVGLAGYTDTQY
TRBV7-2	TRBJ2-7	ASSLRDRQY
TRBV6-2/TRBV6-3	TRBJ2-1	ASSPIAGGNEQF
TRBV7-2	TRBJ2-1	ASREGLAGLNEQF